Ten or more counts support the clone carrying this TCR beta chain. The antigen is unknown. Each CDR3 protein is one row after TCRdb ran MiXCR on the 5' RACE reads. The table includes 180,000 or so distinct CDR3 sequences, roughly 11% detected once. The CDR3 is 15 amino acids. Trimming cost V 4 bases and J 0 bases, with 13 bases left between them. Per germline, CDR1 LGHNA and CDR2 YSLEER. The data were taken from a study of CD8 T cells in ankylosing spondylitis. Study conclusions and caveats: As for the disease-linked clones, they showed a CD8+ phenotype and occurred at relatively low frequencies in peripheral blood.

This receptor was taken from a male donor with ankylosing spondylitis or in good health (not recorded which). The sample was blood, either unsorted or a sorted T cell fraction (not recorded which). The chain employs TRBV4-3 and TRBJ2-7, with D hard to call. Written as DNA, the CDR3 is TGCGCCAGCAGCCTCGGTTCGCCACTCTCCTACGAGCAGTACTTC. Its translation: CASSLGSPLSYEQYF.